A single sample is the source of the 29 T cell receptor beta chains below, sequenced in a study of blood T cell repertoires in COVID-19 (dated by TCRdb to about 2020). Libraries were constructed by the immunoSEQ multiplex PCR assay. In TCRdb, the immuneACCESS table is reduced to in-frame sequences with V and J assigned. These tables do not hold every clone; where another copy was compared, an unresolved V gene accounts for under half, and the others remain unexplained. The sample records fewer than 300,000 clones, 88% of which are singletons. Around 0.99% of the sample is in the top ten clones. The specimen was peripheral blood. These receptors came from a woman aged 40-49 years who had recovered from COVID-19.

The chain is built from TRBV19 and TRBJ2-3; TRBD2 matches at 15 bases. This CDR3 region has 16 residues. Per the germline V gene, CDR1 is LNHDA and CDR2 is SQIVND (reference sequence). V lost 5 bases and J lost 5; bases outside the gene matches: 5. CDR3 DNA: TGTGCCAGTAGTCCCCTGGGACTAGCGGGGGGAGATACGCAGTATTTT. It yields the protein CASSPLGLAGGDTQYF.

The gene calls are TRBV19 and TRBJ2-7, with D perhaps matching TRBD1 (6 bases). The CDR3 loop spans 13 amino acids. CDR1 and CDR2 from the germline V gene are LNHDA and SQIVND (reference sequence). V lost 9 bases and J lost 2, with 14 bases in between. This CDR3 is CASGTTGTYEQYF. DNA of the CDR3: TGTGCCAGCGGGACGACAGGTACCTACGAGCAGTACTTC.

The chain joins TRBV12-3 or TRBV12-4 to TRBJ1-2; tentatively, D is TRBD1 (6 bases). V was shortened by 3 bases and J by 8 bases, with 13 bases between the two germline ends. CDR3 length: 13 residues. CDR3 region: CASSFGGARGYTF. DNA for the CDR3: TGTGCCAGCAGTTTCGGGGGGGCGCGGGGCTACACCTTC.

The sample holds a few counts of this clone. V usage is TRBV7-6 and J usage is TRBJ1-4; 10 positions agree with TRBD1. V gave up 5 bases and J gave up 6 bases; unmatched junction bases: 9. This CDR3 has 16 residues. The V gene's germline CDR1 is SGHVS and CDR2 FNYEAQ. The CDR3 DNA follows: TGTGCCAGCAGCCCCACCGGGACAGGGGTCGATGAAAAACTGTTTTTT. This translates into CASSPTGTGVDEKLFF.

The CDR3 DNA follows: TGCAGCGTTGATCCTGGCACAGATACGCAGTATTTT. Amino acids: CSVDPGTDTQYF. This chain links TRBV29-1 with TRBJ2-3; D remains ambiguous. The CDR3 contains 12 residues. With 3 bases removed from V and 1 base from J, the gap between germline ends came to 5 bases. Germline loops: CDR1 SQVTM, CDR2 ANQGSEA.

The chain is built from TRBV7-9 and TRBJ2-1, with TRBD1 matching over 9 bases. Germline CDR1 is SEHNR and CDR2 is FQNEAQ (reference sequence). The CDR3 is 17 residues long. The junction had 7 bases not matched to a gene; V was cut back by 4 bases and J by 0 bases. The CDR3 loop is CASSSHRGRGSYNEQFF. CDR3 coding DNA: TGTGCCAGCAGCTCCCACAGGGGGCGCGGCTCCTACAATGAGCAGTTCTTC.

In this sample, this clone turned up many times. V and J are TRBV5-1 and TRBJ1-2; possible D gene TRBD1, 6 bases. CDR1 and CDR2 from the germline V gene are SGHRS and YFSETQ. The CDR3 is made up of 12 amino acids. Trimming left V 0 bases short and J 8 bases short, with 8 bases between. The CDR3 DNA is TGCGCCAGCAGCTTGGGGGACAACGGCTACACCTTC. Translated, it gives CASSLGDNGYTF. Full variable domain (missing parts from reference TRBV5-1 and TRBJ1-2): KAGVTQTPRYLIKTRGQQVTLSCSPISGHRSVSWYQQTPGQGLQFLFEYFSETQRNKGNFPGRFSGRQFSNSRSEMNVSTLELGDSALYLCASSLGDNGYTFGSGTRLTVV.

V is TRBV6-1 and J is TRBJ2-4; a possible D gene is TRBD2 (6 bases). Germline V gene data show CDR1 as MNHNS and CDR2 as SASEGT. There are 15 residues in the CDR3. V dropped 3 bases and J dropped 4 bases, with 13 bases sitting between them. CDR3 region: CASSDPSGLKNIQYF. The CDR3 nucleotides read TGTGCCAGCAGTGACCCCTCGGGACTTAAAAACATTCAGTACTTC.

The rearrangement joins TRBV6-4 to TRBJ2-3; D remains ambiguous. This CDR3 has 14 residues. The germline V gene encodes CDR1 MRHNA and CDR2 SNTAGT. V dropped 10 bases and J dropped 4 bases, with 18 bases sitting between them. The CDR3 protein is CATAATGPSDTQYF. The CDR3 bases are TGTGCCACCGCGGCGACCGGTCCCTCAGATACGCAGTATTTT.

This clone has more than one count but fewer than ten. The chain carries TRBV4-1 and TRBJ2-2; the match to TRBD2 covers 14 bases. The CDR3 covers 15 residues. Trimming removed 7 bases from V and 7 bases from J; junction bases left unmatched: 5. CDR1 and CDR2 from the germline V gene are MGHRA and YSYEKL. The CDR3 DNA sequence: TGCGCCAGCAACCCGACTAGCGGGAGGGGCGGGGAGCTGTTTTTT. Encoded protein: CASNPTSGRGGELFF.

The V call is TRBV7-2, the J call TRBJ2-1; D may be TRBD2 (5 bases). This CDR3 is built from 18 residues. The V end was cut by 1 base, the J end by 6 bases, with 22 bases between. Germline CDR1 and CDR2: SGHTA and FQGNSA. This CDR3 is CASSLGHLLPGRGNEQFF. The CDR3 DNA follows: TGTGCCAGCAGCTTAGGACACCTCCTTCCCGGTCGGGGCAATGAGCAGTTCTTC.

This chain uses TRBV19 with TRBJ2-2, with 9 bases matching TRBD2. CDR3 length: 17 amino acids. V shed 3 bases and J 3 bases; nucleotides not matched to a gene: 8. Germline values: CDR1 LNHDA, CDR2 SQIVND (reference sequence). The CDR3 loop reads CASSIGGRAGDTGELFF. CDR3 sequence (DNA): TGTGCCAGTAGTATCGGCGGGAGGGCCGGGGACACCGGGGAGCTGTTTTTT. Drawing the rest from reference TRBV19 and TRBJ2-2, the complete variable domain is DGGITQSPKYLFRKEGQNVTLSCEQNLNHDAMYWYRQDPGQGLRLIYYSQIVNDFQKGDIAEGYSVSREKKESFPLTVTSAQKNPTAFYLCASSIGGRAGDTGELFFGEGSRLTVL.

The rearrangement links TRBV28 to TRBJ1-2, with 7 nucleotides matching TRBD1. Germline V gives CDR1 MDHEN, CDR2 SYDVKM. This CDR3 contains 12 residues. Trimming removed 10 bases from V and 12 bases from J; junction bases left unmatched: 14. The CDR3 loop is CATTGQPVGDTF. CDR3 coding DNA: TGTGCCACCACGGGACAGCCAGTAGGCGACACCTTC.

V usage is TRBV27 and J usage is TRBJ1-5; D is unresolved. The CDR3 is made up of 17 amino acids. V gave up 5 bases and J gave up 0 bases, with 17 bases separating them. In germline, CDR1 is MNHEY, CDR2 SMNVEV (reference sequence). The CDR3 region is CASSPRWQSFSNQPQHF. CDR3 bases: TGTGCCAGCAGTCCTAGGTGGCAGTCCTTTAGCAATCAGCCCCAGCATTTT.

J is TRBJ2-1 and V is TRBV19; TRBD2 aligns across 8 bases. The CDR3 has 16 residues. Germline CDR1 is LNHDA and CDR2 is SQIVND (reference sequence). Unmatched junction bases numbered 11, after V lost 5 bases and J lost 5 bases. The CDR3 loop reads CASSGLAGARNNEQFF. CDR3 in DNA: TGTGCCAGTAGTGGCCTAGCGGGCGCGCGGAACAATGAGCAGTTCTTC. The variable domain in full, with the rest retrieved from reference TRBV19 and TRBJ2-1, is DGGITQSPKYLFRKEGQNVTLSCEQNLNHDAMYWYRQDPGQGLRLIYYSQIVNDFQKGDIAEGYSVSREKKESFPLTVTSAQKNPTAFYLCASSGLAGARNNEQFFGPGTRLTVL.

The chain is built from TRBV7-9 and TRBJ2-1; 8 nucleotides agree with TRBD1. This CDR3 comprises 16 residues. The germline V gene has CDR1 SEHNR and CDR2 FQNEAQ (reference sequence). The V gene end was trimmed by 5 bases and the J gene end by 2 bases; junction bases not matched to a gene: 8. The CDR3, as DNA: TGTGCCAGCAGCGCAACAGGGGGTTTCGCCTACAATGAGCAGTTCTTC. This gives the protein CASSATGGFAYNEQFF.

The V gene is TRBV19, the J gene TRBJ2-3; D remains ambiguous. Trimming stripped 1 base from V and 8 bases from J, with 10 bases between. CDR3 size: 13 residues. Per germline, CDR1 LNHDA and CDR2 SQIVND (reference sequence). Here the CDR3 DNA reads TGTGCCAGTAGTATAGCGGTGCTTGGTACGCAGTATTTT. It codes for CASSIAVLGTQYF.

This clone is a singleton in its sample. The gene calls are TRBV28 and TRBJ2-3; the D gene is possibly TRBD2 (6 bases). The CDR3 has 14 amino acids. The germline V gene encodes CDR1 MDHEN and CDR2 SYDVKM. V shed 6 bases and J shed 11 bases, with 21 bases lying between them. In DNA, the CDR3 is TGTGCCAGCAGAGGGGCAGGGCGGCGGGACGTGCAGTATTTT. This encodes CASRGAGRRDVQYF.

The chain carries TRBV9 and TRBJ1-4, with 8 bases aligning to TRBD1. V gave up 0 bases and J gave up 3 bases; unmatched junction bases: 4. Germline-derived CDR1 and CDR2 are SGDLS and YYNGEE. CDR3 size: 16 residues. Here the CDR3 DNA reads TGTGCCAGCAGCGTAGGGCACAGGGGGGCTAATGAAAAACTGTTTTTT. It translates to CASSVGHRGANEKLFF.

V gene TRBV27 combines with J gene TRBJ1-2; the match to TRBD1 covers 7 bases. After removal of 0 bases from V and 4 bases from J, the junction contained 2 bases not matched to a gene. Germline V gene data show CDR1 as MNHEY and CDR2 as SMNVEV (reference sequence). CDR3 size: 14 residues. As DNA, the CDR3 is TGTGCCAGCAGTTTATCTACAGGGGTCTATGGCTACACCTTC. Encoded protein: CASSLSTGVYGYTF.

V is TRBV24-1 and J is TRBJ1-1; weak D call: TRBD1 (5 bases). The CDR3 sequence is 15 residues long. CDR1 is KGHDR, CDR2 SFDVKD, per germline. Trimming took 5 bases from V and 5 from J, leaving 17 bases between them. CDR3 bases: TGTGCCACCAGTGCGGGGGGGAGGACGGGGACTGAAGCTTTCTTT. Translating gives CATSAGGRTGTEAFF.

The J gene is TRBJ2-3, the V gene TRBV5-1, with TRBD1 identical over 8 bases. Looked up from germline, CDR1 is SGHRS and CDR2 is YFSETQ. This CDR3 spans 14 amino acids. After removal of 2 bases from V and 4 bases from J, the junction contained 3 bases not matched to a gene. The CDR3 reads CASSLDRGADTQYF. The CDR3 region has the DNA TGCGCCAGCAGCTTAGACAGGGGCGCAGATACGCAGTATTTT.

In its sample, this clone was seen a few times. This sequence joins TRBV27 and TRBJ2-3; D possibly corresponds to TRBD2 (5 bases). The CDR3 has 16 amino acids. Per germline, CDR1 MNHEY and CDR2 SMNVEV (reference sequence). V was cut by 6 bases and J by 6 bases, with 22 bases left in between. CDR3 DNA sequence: TGTGCCAGCAGATTTACAGCCCGCCGGGGTGCGGATACGCAGTATTTT. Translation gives CASRFTARRGADTQYF.

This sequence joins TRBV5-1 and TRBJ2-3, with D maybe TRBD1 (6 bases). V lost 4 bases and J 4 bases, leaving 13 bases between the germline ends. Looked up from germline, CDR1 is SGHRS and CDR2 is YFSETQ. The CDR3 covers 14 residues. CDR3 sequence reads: CASSPEGEPDTQYF. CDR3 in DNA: TGCGCCAGCAGCCCCGAGGGGGAGCCAGATACGCAGTATTTT.

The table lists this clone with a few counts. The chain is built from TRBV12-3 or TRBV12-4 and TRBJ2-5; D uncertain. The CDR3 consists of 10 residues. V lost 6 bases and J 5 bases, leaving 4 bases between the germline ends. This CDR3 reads CASSGETQYF. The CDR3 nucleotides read TGTGCCAGCAGCGGGGAGACCCAGTACTTC.

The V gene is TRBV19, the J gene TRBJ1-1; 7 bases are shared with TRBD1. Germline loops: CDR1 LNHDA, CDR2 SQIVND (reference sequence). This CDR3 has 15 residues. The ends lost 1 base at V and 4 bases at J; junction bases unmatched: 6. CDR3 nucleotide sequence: TGTGCCAGTAGTATAGGGACAGGTGGGCTCACTGAAGCTTTCTTT. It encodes CASSIGTGGLTEAFF.

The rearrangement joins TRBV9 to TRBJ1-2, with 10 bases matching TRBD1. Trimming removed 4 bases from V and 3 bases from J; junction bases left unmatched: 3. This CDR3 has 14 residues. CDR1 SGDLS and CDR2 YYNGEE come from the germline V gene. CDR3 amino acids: CASSPGTGDYGYTF. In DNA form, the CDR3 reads TGTGCCAGCAGCCCCGGGACAGGGGACTATGGCTACACCTTC.

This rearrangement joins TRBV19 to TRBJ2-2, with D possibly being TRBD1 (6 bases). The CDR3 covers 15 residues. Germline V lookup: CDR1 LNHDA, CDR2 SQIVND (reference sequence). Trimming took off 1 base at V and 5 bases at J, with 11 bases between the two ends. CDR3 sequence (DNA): TGTGCCAGTAGTATAGGGCAGGGGCGGACCGGGGAGCTGTTTTTT. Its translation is CASSIGQGRTGELFF.

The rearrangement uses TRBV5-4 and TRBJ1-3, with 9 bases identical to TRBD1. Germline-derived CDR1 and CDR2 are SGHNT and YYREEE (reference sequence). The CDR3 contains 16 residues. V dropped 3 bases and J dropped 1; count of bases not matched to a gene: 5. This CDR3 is CASSWADRGSGNTIYF. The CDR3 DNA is TGTGCCAGCAGCTGGGCGGACAGGGGATCTGGAAACACCATATATTTT.